The following is a TCR beta chain sequence with its context. Its antigen is not known. The table came from immunoSEQ multiplex PCR; TCRdb's copy has only in-frame clones and leaves some out. The sample records under 170,000 clones, around 90% being singletons. The CDR3 is 12 amino acids. The ends lost 7 bases at V and 7 bases at J; junction bases unmatched: 4. Germline V gives CDR1 LNHDA, CDR2 SQIVND (reference sequence). The data stem from a study of T cell responses to AZD1222 COVID-19 vaccine. Whole-study results and caveats: Once two AZD1222 doses were given, Spike-specific TCR breadth and depth went up.

This receptor was obtained from an adult who received the AZD1222 COVID-19 vaccine. V is TRBV19 and J is TRBJ1-5; 7 nucleotides line up with TRBD1. This specimen consisted of peripheral blood, obtained 28 days after the second AZD1222 dose. The CDR3 is CASKDRAQPQHF. Written as DNA, the CDR3 is TGTGCCAGTAAAGACAGGGCCCAGCCCCAGCATTTT. Drawing the rest from reference TRBV19 and TRBJ1-5, the complete variable domain is DGGITQSPKYLFRKEGQNVTLSCEQNLNHDAMYWYRQDPGQGLRLIYYSQIVNDFQKGDIAEGYSVSREKKESFPLTVTSAQKNPTAFYLCASKDRAQPQHFGDGTRLSIL.